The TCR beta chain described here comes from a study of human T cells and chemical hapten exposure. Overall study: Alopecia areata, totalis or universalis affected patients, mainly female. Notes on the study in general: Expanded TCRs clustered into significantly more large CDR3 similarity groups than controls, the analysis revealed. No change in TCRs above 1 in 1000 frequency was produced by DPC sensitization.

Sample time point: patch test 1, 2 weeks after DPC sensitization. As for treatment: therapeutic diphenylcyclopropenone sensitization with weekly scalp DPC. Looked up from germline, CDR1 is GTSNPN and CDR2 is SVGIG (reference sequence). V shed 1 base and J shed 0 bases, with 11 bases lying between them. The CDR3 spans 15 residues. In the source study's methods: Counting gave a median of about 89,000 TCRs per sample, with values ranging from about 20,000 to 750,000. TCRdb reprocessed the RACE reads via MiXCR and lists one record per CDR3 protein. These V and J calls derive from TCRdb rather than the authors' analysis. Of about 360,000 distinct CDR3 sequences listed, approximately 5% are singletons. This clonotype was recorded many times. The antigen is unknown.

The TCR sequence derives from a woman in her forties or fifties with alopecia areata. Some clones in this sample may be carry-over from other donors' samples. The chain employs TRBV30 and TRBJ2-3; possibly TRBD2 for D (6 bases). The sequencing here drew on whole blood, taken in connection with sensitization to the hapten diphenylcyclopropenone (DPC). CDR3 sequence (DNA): TGTGCCTGGAGTGGGGGACTTCCTAGCACAGATACGCAGTATTTT. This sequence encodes CAWSGGLPSTDTQYF.